The 32 T cell receptor beta chains in this list originate from one sample, sequenced in a study of cytomegalovirus exposure and HLA in healthy donors. PCR primers comprised 60 Vbeta and 13 Jbeta primers. Measured with immunoSEQ multiplex PCR; TCRdb has only the in-frame clones, and not every one. Seen here are around 150,000 clones, around 79% observed once, and the top ten hold roughly 0.68%. The sequenced material came from PBMCs. These receptors were taken from a male donor in good health and CMV-seronegative.

The rearrangement uses TRBV7-3 and TRBJ2-1; TRBD2 matches 11 bases. CDR3 length: 15 residues. CDR1 is SGHTA and CDR2 is FQGTGA in the germline V gene. Trimming at V came to 5 bases and at J to 6 bases, leaving 6 bases not matched to a gene. The CDR3 loop is CASSPRLAGTNEQFF. The CDR3 DNA reads as TGTGCCAGCAGCCCCCGACTAGCGGGGACCAATGAGCAGTTCTTC.

V usage is TRBV7-6 and J usage is TRBJ2-5; D is perhaps TRBD2 (5 bases). The ends were cut back, 1 base at V and 0 bases at J, with 15 bases in the middle. CDR1 SGHVS and CDR2 FNYEAQ come from the germline V gene. This CDR3 spans 17 amino acids. The CDR3 nucleotides are TGTGCCAGCAGCTTAGACTCGCTAGCTGGGGACCAAGAGACCCAGTACTTC. Its protein is CASSLDSLAGDQETQYF.

The chain couples TRBV19 to TRBJ2-1; 9 nucleotides line up with TRBD2. The CDR3 contains 18 residues. V shed 3 bases, J shed 5 bases, and the junction held 14 bases outside the gene matches. In germline, CDR1 is LNHDA, CDR2 SQIVND (reference sequence). CDR3 protein: CASSIHPSGRMRDNEQFF. The CDR3 DNA is TGTGCCAGTAGTATTCACCCAAGCGGGAGGATGAGGGACAATGAGCAGTTCTTC. Filled out from reference TRBV19 and TRBJ2-1, the complete variable domain reads DGGITQSPKYLFRKEGQNVTLSCEQNLNHDAMYWYRQDPGQGLRLIYYSQIVNDFQKGDIAEGYSVSREKKESFPLTVTSAQKNPTAFYLCASSIHPSGRMRDNEQFFGPGTRLTVL.

The rearrangement links TRBV15 to TRBJ2-3, with a tentative D call TRBD2 (5 bases). The CDR3 has 15 residues. The V gene lost 1 base and the J gene lost 4 bases, with 12 bases spanning the gap. Germline loops: CDR1 LNHNV, CDR2 YYDKDF (reference sequence). The CDR3 here is CATSRGGVEADTQYF. CDR3 DNA: TGTGCCACCAGCAGAGGTGGAGTGGAGGCAGATACGCAGTATTTT. Based on the CDR3 plus reference TRBV15 and TRBJ2-3, the full variable domain is DAMVIQNPRYQVTQFGKPVTLSCSQTLNHNVMYWYQQKSSQAPKLLFHYYDKDFNNEADTPDNFQSRRPNTSFCFLDIRSPGLGDTAMYLCATSRGGVEADTQYFGPGTRLTVL.

V gene TRBV5-1 combines with J gene TRBJ1-1; D is ambiguous. V shed 0 bases and J shed 1 base, with 7 bases lying between them. Germline V CDR1 and CDR2: SGHRS, YFSETQ. The CDR3 totals 14 residues. The CDR3: CASSLDSGNTEAFF. The DNA for the CDR3 is TGCGCCAGCAGCTTGGATTCGGGGAACACTGAAGCTTTCTTT.

This chain connects TRBV19 to TRBJ1-2, with 10 bases fitting TRBD1. This CDR3 region has 16 residues. CDR1 is LNHDA and CDR2 is SQIVND in the germline V gene (reference sequence). V lost 3 bases, J lost 0 bases, and 4 bases stayed unmatched. The DNA of the CDR3 is TGTGCCAGTAGTATGAAGGGACAGGGGCCTAACTATGGCTACACCTTC. Amino acid sequence: CASSMKGQGPNYGYTF.

About this clone itself: One end of the junction varies from germline; a read error may be responsible. Written as DNA, the CDR3 is TGCGGGGGGAGTTCAACAGGGAGCGTCTACGAGCAGTACTTC. The encoded protein is CGGSSTGSVYEQYF. The chain recombines TRBV2 with TRBJ2-7, with a weak D call TRBD2 (7 bases). The germline V gene encodes CDR1 SNHLY and CDR2 FYNNEI. The CDR3 spans 14 residues.

V usage is TRBV7-3 and J usage is TRBJ1-4, with D unclear. CDR1 and CDR2 (germline): SGHTA, FQGTGA. This CDR3 is 17 amino acids long. Trimming cost V 3 bases and J 6 bases, with 20 bases left between them. Here the CDR3 DNA reads TGTGCCAGCAGCTTCCCCAGGTCAATAGAACCTTATGAAAAACTGTTTTTT. This encodes CASSFPRSIEPYEKLFF.

The V gene is TRBV10-1, the J gene TRBJ2-7; D may be TRBD1 (6 bases). The germline V and J ends were trimmed by 3 bases and 0 bases, with 12 bases remaining between them. Germline CDR1 reads WNHNN; CDR2 reads SYGVQD (reference sequence). The CDR3 contains 15 residues. DNA of the CDR3: TGCGCCAGCAGTGATTCCGCGGACAGCTCCTACGAGCAGTACTTC. It yields the protein CASSDSADSSYEQYF.

This chain connects TRBV9 to TRBJ2-1; 7 nucleotides align to TRBD1. Germline-derived CDR1 and CDR2 are SGDLS and YYNGEE. J lost 5 bases, V lost 4 bases, and 6 bases had no gene match. The CDR3 extends over 14 amino acids. The CDR3 DNA follows: TGTGCCAGCAGCCCAGGGGGACGGAACAATGAGCAGTTCTTC. This gives the protein CASSPGGRNNEQFF.

The chain couples TRBV5-4 to TRBJ2-1, with 7 bases fitting TRBD2. Germline CDR1 SGHNT, CDR2 YYREEE (reference sequence). The J segment lost 0 bases and the V segment lost 7 bases, leaving 4 bases of the junction unmatched. CDR3 size: 14 residues. CDR3 sequence reads: CASGAGDSYNEQFF. The CDR3 coding sequence is TGTGCCAGCGGTGCGGGAGACTCCTACAATGAGCAGTTCTTC. The whole variable domain, filled in from reference TRBV5-4 and TRBJ2-1, reads ETGVTQSPTHLIKTRGQQVTLRCSSQSGHNTVSWYQQALGQGPQFIFQYYREEENGRGNFPPRFSGLQFPNYSSELNVNALELDDSALYLCASGAGDSYNEQFFGPGTRLTVL.

The chain combines TRBV5-4 with TRBJ1-6; the D gene is possibly TRBD1 (6 bases). This CDR3 spans 16 amino acids. Trimming took 1 base from V and 9 from J, leaving 17 bases between them. Germline CDR1 reads SGHNT; CDR2 reads YYREEE (reference sequence). The CDR3 region is CASSLSPQGVSSPLHF. DNA for the CDR3: TGTGCCAGCAGCTTGAGTCCACAGGGAGTCAGTTCACCCCTCCACTTT.

This clone was observed a handful of times. CDR3 sequence reads: CATGGAPGTSQTEAFF. In DNA, the CDR3 is TGTGCTACCGGGGGGGCGCCCGGGACCTCTCAAACTGAAGCTTTCTTT. This sequence joins TRBV2 and TRBJ1-1; tentative D call: TRBD1 (6 bases). The CDR3 contains 16 residues. Germline assignment: CDR1 SNHLY and CDR2 FYNNEI.

This clone appeared a few times. This rearrangement joins TRBV6-5 to TRBJ2-7; D gene ambiguous. The CDR3 is made up of 12 amino acids. The V end was cut by 5 bases, the J end by 2 bases, with 7 bases between. Germline V gives CDR1 MNHEY, CDR2 SVGAGI. DNA of the CDR3: TGTGCCAGCAGTGACAACCCCTACGAGCAGTACTTC. Its translation is CASSDNPYEQYF.

The chain has TRBV7-2 and TRBJ1-5, with D tentatively TRBD1 (5 bases). Trimming pared 7 bases from V and 7 bases from J, leaving 17 bases between. The germline gives CDR1 SGHTA, CDR2 FQGNSA. The CDR3 runs to 14 residues. CDR3 sequence reads: CASTRQGEGQPQHF. CDR3 coding DNA: TGTGCCAGCACGCGGCAGGGTGAAGGGCAGCCCCAGCATTTT.

The CDR3 spells CASSYSNYGYTF. The DNA of the CDR3 is TGTGCCAGCAGTTACAGTAACTATGGCTACACCTTC. The chain links TRBV7-2 to TRBJ1-2; D ambiguous. Trimming took 6 bases from V and 1 from J, leaving 6 bases between them. The CDR3 length is 12 residues. Germline V gives CDR1 SGHTA, CDR2 FQGNSA.

The V gene is TRBV6-1, the J gene TRBJ2-5; D gene uncertain. The DNA matches TRBJ2-7 better at its end, which makes the J call doubtful. CDR1 and CDR2 from the germline V gene are MNHNS and SASEGT. The CDR3 consists of 11 residues. The chain's CDR3 is CASSSDYEQYF. The CDR3 bases are TGTGCCAGCAGTTCCGACTACGAGCAGTACTTC.

This rearrangement joins TRBV30 to TRBJ2-7, with D hard to call. The germline CDR1 and CDR2 sequences are GTSNPN and SVGIG (reference sequence). The CDR3 spans 16 residues. Between the trimmed V and J ends, which lost 0 bases and 1 base, there was a span of 16 bases. CDR3 nucleotides: TGTGCCTGGAGTGTACCCCCCGGTTCGGGTTCCTACGAGCAGTACTTC. Translation gives CAWSVPPGSGSYEQYF.

A few counts support this clone. The J gene is TRBJ2-1, the V gene TRBV6-1; a possible D gene is TRBD2 (5 bases). The CDR3 is made up of 15 amino acids. From germline, CDR1 is MNHNS and CDR2 SASEGT. The germline V and J ends were trimmed by 1 base and 6 bases, with 13 bases remaining between them. CDR3 residues: CASSEVSQLANEQFF. For the CDR3, the DNA is TGTGCCAGCAGTGAAGTTAGCCAGCTAGCCAATGAGCAGTTCTTC.

For this clone: The same CDR3 can be traced to other DNA sequences in this sample. The V call is TRBV6-5, the J call TRBJ2-2, with TRBD1 identical over 8 bases. V shed 3 bases and J 4 bases; nucleotides not matched to a gene: 4. Germline-derived CDR1 and CDR2 are MNHEY and SVGAGI. The CDR3 length is 15 residues. The CDR3 DNA sequence: TGTGCCAGCAGTTATGGGACAGGTGGCACCGGGGAGCTGTTTTTT. Its protein is CASSYGTGGTGELFF.

This chain connects TRBV29-1 to TRBJ2-3; weak D call: TRBD1 (5 bases). V was cut by 0 bases and J by 6 bases, with 16 bases left in between. The length of the CDR3 is 15 residues. Germline values: CDR1 SQVTM, CDR2 ANQGSEA. The CDR3 bases are TGCAGCGTTGAAGAGGCGCCAGGGTCAACGGATACGCAGTATTTT. It translates to CSVEEAPGSTDTQYF.

The chain combines TRBV19 with TRBJ1-1; D call uncertain. Germline CDR1 and CDR2: LNHDA and SQIVND (reference sequence). Trimming took 3 bases from V and 1 from J, leaving 6 bases between them. The CDR3 loop spans 13 amino acids. The CDR3 protein is CASSIRGNTEAFF. CDR3 coding DNA: TGTGCCAGTAGTATCCGGGGGAACACTGAAGCTTTCTTT.

V is TRBV18 and J is TRBJ2-2; D is possibly TRBD1 (6 bases). V lost 6 bases, J lost 5 bases, and 19 bases lay in between. CDR3 length: 16 amino acids. Germline loops: CDR1 KGHSH, CDR2 LQKENI. CDR3 sequence reads: CASSPSMGALTGELFF. CDR3 nucleotide sequence: TGTGCCAGCTCCCCCTCGATGGGGGCGTTGACCGGGGAGCTGTTTTTT. The whole variable domain, filled in from reference TRBV18 and TRBJ2-2, reads NAGVMQNPRHLVRRRGQEARLRCSPMKGHSHVYWYRQLPEEGLKFMVYLQKENIIDESGMPKERFSAEFPKEGPSILRIQQVVRGDSAAYFCASSPSMGALTGELFFGEGSRLTVL.

This clone was counted between two and nine times. The chain has TRBV7-2 and TRBJ2-7; no reliable D call. Germline CDR1 reads SGHTA; CDR2 reads FQGNSA. V was shortened by 5 bases and J by 7 bases, with 18 bases between the two germline ends. This CDR3 comprises 14 residues. CDR3 amino acids: CASSPRVVVWEQYF. CDR3 sequence (DNA): TGTGCCAGCAGCCCCCGGGTTGTGGTATGGGAGCAGTACTTC. Variable domain in full (rest from reference TRBV7-2 and TRBJ2-7): GAGVSQSPSNKVTEKGKDVELRCDPISGHTALYWYRQSLGQGLEFLIYFQGNSAPDKSGLPSDRFSAERTGGSVSTLTIQRTQQEDSAVYLCASSPRVVVWEQYFGPGTRLTVT.

V gene TRBV4-3 combines with J gene TRBJ2-2; D gene unclear. V was shortened by 1 base and J by 4 bases, with 16 bases between the two germline ends. The germline gives CDR1 LGHNA, CDR2 YSLEER. The length of the CDR3 is 17 residues. CDR3 amino acids: CASSQVYQPRGTGELFF. CDR3 in DNA: TGCGCCAGCAGCCAAGTTTATCAACCCCGAGGCACCGGGGAGCTGTTTTTT.

CDR3 amino acids: CASSRNRGPYEQYF. DNA for the CDR3: TGTGCCAGCAGCCGGAACAGGGGACCCTACGAGCAGTACTTC. The chain joins TRBV2 to TRBJ2-7; 7 bases agree with TRBD1. The germline gives CDR1 SNHLY, CDR2 FYNNEI. The V and J ends lost 6 bases and 2 bases, in that order; junction bases with no gene match: 7. This CDR3 contains 14 residues.

The chain recombines TRBV19 with TRBJ1-4, with unresolved D. Trimming pared 0 bases from V and 7 bases from J, leaving 15 bases between. Germline CDR1 LNHDA, CDR2 SQIVND (reference sequence). The length of the CDR3 is 16 residues. CDR3 protein: CASSIDFGRGVEKLFF. CDR3 DNA sequence: TGTGCCAGTAGTATAGATTTTGGCAGAGGAGTTGAAAAACTGTTTTTT. Based on the CDR3 plus reference TRBV19 and TRBJ1-4, the full variable domain is DGGITQSPKYLFRKEGQNVTLSCEQNLNHDAMYWYRQDPGQGLRLIYYSQIVNDFQKGDIAEGYSVSREKKESFPLTVTSAQKNPTAFYLCASSIDFGRGVEKLFFGSGTQLSVL.

The V gene is TRBV14, the J gene TRBJ1-2, with 11 bases that match TRBD1. V lost 1 base and J lost 8; bases outside the gene matches: 6. Germline V gene data show CDR1 as SGHDN and CDR2 as FVKESK. The CDR3 totals 15 residues. The CDR3 protein is CASSQVDRGLVGYTF. The CDR3 nucleotides are TGTGCCAGCAGCCAAGTGGACAGGGGGCTGGTAGGCTACACCTTC.

This clone has just a few counts. DNA of the CDR3: TGCGCCAGCAGCCCCTTTGGGACAGGGATTGCTGGGGCCAACGTCCTGACTTTC. Its translation is CASSPFGTGIAGANVLTF. The chain couples TRBV5-1 to TRBJ2-6, with 9 bases matching TRBD1. In germline, CDR1 is SGHRS, CDR2 YFSETQ. V lost 4 bases to trimming and J lost 2 bases; unmatched junction nucleotides: 10. This CDR3 is built from 18 residues.

This chain uses TRBV11-2 with TRBJ2-5, with TRBD2 matching over 14 bases. CDR3 length: 17 residues. The trim removed 4 bases at V and 4 bases at J, leaving 8 bases unmatched. Germline V gene data show CDR1 as SGHAT and CDR2 as FQNNGV. CDR3 sequence: CASSYGLAGGVGETQYF. The DNA for the CDR3 is TGTGCCAGCAGCTACGGACTAGCGGGAGGAGTGGGAGAGACCCAGTACTTC.

This chain joins TRBV9 and TRBJ2-2; possible D gene TRBD1, 5 bases. Germline CDR1 SGDLS, CDR2 YYNGEE. The CDR3 is 15 amino acids. The germline V and J ends were trimmed by 0 bases and 4 bases, with 10 bases remaining between them. In nucleotides, the CDR3 is TGTGCCAGCAGCGTAGCTGGGCAGGGCACCGGGGAGCTGTTTTTT. This gives the protein CASSVAGQGTGELFF.

The rearrangement uses TRBV18 and TRBJ1-1, with 7 bases identical to TRBD1. The length of the CDR3 is 15 residues. V lost 2 bases and J lost 3; bases outside the gene matches: 6. From germline, CDR1 is KGHSH and CDR2 LQKENI. CDR3 amino acids: CASSPLSTGDTEAFF. The CDR3, as DNA: TGTGCCAGCTCACCATTAAGTACAGGGGACACTGAAGCTTTCTTT.